The 3 T cell receptor beta chains in this list originate from one sample, sequenced in a study of PD-L1 blockade in urothelial cancer. This table comes from immunoSEQ multiplex PCR, and its TCRdb copy is limited to in-frame clones, with some not included. The sample shows some 52,000 clones, nearly 85% of them seen only once. The sequencing here drew on PBMCs, taken around atezolizumab (anti-PD-L1) treatment. These receptors were collected from a man between 40 and 49 years old with urothelial cancer.

This chain uses TRBV11-2 with TRBJ2-7, with D possibly TRBD2 on 6 matching bases. The CDR3 runs 16 residues. Trimming took 4 bases from V and 5 from J, leaving 21 bases between them. CDR1 and CDR2 (germline): SGHAT, FQNNGV. Here the CDR3 DNA reads TGTGCCAGCAGCTCCTGGAGAGGGCGGGACCCCCACGAGCAGTACTTC. This gives the protein CASSSWRGRDPHEQYF.

This chain joins TRBV12-1 and TRBJ1-5; the D call of TRBD1 is as the table states it, not checked on the DNA. TRBV12-1 is given as a pseudogene. The CDR3 has 16 residues. The CDR3 region is CASRQRAGKSNQPQHF. As DNA, the CDR3 is TGTGCCAGCAGACAACGGGCAGGGAAGAGCAATCAGCCCCAGCATTTT.

V gene TRBV6-6 combines with J gene TRBJ1-5, with 8 bases lining up with TRBD1. CDR3 length: 14 amino acids. The ends lost 2 bases at V and 7 bases at J; junction bases unmatched: 4. Germline V gene data show CDR1 as MNHNY and CDR2 as SVGAGI (reference sequence). In DNA form, the CDR3 reads TGTGCCAGCAGTTACGGACAGGGAGGACAGCCCCAGCATTTT. Translating gives CASSYGQGGQPQHF.